The 16 T cell receptor beta chains in this list originate from one sample, sequenced in a study of glioma-infiltrating T cells. Using RNA template, CDR3s of TCR alpha and beta were amplified with iRepertoire arm-PCR. TCRdb analysed the multiplex PCR reads with MiXCR anew, one entry per CDR3 protein. In the table there are 100,000 to 150,000 distinct CDR3 sequences, roughly 25% of which are singletons. Sequenced material: glioma tissue, nonneoplastic brain tissue, or PBMCs (not recorded which). Source of these receptors: a human donor with low-grade glioma or glioblastoma, undergoing nonglioma brain surgery, or in good health (not recorded which).

This clonotype was seen more than once but under ten times. The CDR3 nucleotides are TGTGCCAGCAGCTTTCCGGGACAGGGGGCGGATGAGCAGTTCTTC. Residues: CASSFPGQGADEQFF. The V and J genes are TRBV5-4 and TRBJ2-1; 12 bases fit TRBD1. V dropped 2 bases and J dropped 8; count of bases not matched to a gene: 5. The CDR3 has 15 amino acids. Per the germline V gene, CDR1 is SGHNT and CDR2 is YYREEE (reference sequence).

Of note for this clonotype: A much bigger clone sits one base away, suggesting this may be a read error. The rearrangement uses TRBV27 and TRBJ2-3; 8 nucleotides line up with TRBD1. V lost 8 bases, J lost 5 bases, and 18 bases stayed unmatched. This CDR3 contains 17 residues. Germline values: CDR1 MNHEY, CDR2 SMNVEV (reference sequence). The CDR3 DNA is TGTGCCAGCTTCCCCGCCGGGGCAGGGGGCAAGTTAGATACGCAGTATTTT. Amino acids: CASFPAGAGGKLDTQYF.

This clonotype was picked up many times. The chain employs TRBV29-1 and TRBJ2-7; no clear D gene. This CDR3 has 13 amino acids. Germline V gene lookup returns CDR1 SQVTM and CDR2 ANQGSEA. The V and J ends lost 6 bases and 4 bases respectively, with 16 bases between them. The CDR3 spells CSVKSGVGYEQYF. The DNA of the CDR3 is TGCAGCGTCAAAAGTGGGGTAGGGTACGAGCAGTACTTC.

The V gene is TRBV3-1, the J gene TRBJ1-2, with TRBD1 as a possible D gene (5 bases). CDR3 size: 13 residues. Germline CDR1 and CDR2: LGHDT and YNNKEL (reference sequence). V was trimmed by 5 bases and J by 9 bases, leaving 16 bases between them. The DNA for the CDR3 is TGTGCCAGCAGCAAACACGGGACCCAGAGCTACACCTTC. Translated: CASSKHGTQSYTF.

This clonotype was seen at least ten times. The chain has TRBV15 and TRBJ2-1, with D possibly TRBD1 on 5 matching bases. The germline V and J ends were trimmed by 2 bases and 2 bases, with 10 bases remaining between them. Per the germline V gene, CDR1 is LNHNV and CDR2 is YYDKDF (reference sequence). This CDR3 has 15 amino acids. CDR3 nucleotides: TGTGCCACCAGCAGAACTACAGGAGCCTACAATGAGCAGTTCTTC. As protein: CATSRTTGAYNEQFF.

A word on this clonotype: Since a much larger clone is just one base distant, this may be a read error. The chain recombines TRBV20-1 with TRBJ1-3; unclear D gene. Germline CDR1 is DFQATT and CDR2 is SNEGSKA (reference sequence). The CDR3 loop spans 14 amino acids. The CDR3 region is CSARKSNSENTIYF. The CDR3 DNA sequence: TGCAGTGCTAGAAAATCCAACTCTGAAAACACCATATATTTT.

This clonotype was detected ten times or more. V is TRBV20-1 and J is TRBJ2-5; 7 nucleotides line up with TRBD1. V was clipped by 1 base and J by 2 bases; unmatched bases: 7. CDR3 length equals 15 residues. CDR1 is DFQATT, CDR2 SNEGSKA, per germline (reference sequence). The CDR3 DNA sequence: TGCAGTGCTAGAGTAAGAGGACAGGCTCAAGAGACCCAGTACTTC. Translating gives CSARVRGQAQETQYF.

At least ten counts were recorded for this clonotype. The J gene is TRBJ2-7, the V gene TRBV7-2; D call uncertain. The germline gives CDR1 SGHTA, CDR2 FQGNSA. This CDR3 has 12 amino acids. Trimming shortened V by 3 bases and J by 0 bases, and 3 bases separated the two germline ends. The CDR3 bases are TGTGCCAGCAGCTTTTTCTCCTACGAGCAGTACTTC. This sequence encodes CASSFFSYEQYF.

This clonotype has at least ten counts. The gene calls are TRBV6-1 and TRBJ1-1; maybe TRBD1 (6 bases). V was clipped by 1 base and J by 5 bases, with 14 bases between them. Germline V gene data show CDR1 as MNHNS and CDR2 as SASEGT. This CDR3 is built from 15 residues. CDR3 sequence reads: CASSEGAGVETEAFF. Here the CDR3 DNA reads TGTGCCAGCAGTGAAGGGGCAGGGGTGGAAACTGAAGCTTTCTTT.

This chain connects TRBV7-9 to TRBJ2-5, with no clear D. Germline CDR1 is SEHNR and CDR2 is FQNEAQ (reference sequence). The V end lost 6 bases, the J end lost 5 bases, and 16 bases lay between the germline ends. The CDR3 runs 14 residues. The CDR3 protein is CASSTLRAAETQYF. For the CDR3, the DNA is TGTGCCAGCAGTACCCTAAGGGCGGCGGAGACCCAGTACTTC. Looking up the rest from reference TRBV7-9 and TRBJ2-5 gives the full variable domain: DTGVSQNPRHKITKRGQNVTFRCDPISEHNRLYWYRQTLGQGPEFLTYFQNEAQLEKSRLLSDRFSAERPKGSFSTLEIQRTEQGDSAMYLCASSTLRAAETQYFGPGTRLLVL.

This clonotype was seen many times. The V gene is TRBV6-1, the J gene TRBJ2-1, with 15 bases aligning to TRBD2. Germline V gene sequence: CDR1 MNHNS, CDR2 SASEGT. After removal of 6 bases from V and 7 bases from J, the junction contained 7 bases not matched to a gene. The CDR3 contains 16 residues. CDR3 in amino acids: CASSRRTSGRGNEQFF. The DNA of the CDR3 is TGTGCCAGCAGCCGACGGACTAGCGGGAGGGGGAATGAGCAGTTCTTC.

This rearrangement joins TRBV10-3 to TRBJ2-7, with D perhaps matching TRBD2 (6 bases). Germline assignment: CDR1 ENHRY and CDR2 SYGVKD. V shed 0 bases and J shed 3 bases, with 12 bases lying between them. The CDR3 sequence is 15 residues long. This CDR3 reads CAISESKWTIYEQYF. DNA of the CDR3: TGTGCCATCAGTGAGTCGAAGTGGACTATCTACGAGCAGTACTTC.

This clonotype was detected many times. This chain uses TRBV12-3 or TRBV12-4 with TRBJ1-5, with 9 positions matching TRBD1. J lost 0 bases, V lost 5 bases, and 2 bases had no gene match. The CDR3 covers 15 residues. The CDR3 nucleotides read TGTGCCAGCAGTCGGACAGGGGCTAGCAATCAGCCCCAGCATTTT. Amino acids: CASSRTGASNQPQHF.

This clonotype was observed at least ten times. The chain recombines TRBV29-1 with TRBJ1-1; D not certain. The CDR3 length is 13 residues. Trimming cost V 2 bases and J 0 bases, with 7 bases left between them. Germline-derived CDR1 and CDR2 are SQVTM and ANQGSEA. The CDR3 sequence: CSVELGVNTEAFF. Written as DNA, the CDR3 is TGCAGCGTTGAATTGGGAGTGAACACTGAAGCTTTCTTT.

This clonotype was seen ten or more times. V gene TRBV7-8 combines with J gene TRBJ2-5, with 11 bases lining up with TRBD2. V shed 2 bases and J 1 base; nucleotides not matched to a gene: 6. CDR1 and CDR2 (germline): SGHVS, FQNEAQ. CDR3 length: 17 residues. The CDR3 loop reads CASSLWRLAGRQETQYF. The CDR3 region has the DNA TGTGCCAGCAGCTTATGGCGACTAGCGGGACGCCAAGAGACCCAGTACTTC.

This clonotype was recorded many times. The chain uses TRBV7-9 and TRBJ1-3; D unclear. This CDR3 is 16 amino acids long. Trimming removed 2 bases from V and 1 base from J, with 12 bases in between. CDR1 is SEHNR, CDR2 FQNEAQ, per germline (reference sequence). The CDR3 region has the DNA TGTGCCAGCAGCTTAACCCCTATTGGATCTGGAAACACCATATATTTT. Translation: CASSLTPIGSGNTIYF.